The clone carrying this T cell receptor beta chain appeared once. Its antigen is not identified. The CDR3 spans 16 residues. CDR1 and CDR2 (germline): SGHTA, FQGNSA. V lost 1 base, J lost 4 bases, and 6 bases stayed unmatched. TCRdb passed the reads through MiXCR, listing each CDR3 protein once. The profile covers some 680,000 distinct CDR3 sequences, with approximately 40% appearing a single time and roughly 2.8% taken by the ten largest. The data stem from a study of T cell repertoires in cytomegalovirus infection. Across the whole study: Signatures in public TCR beta sequences pointed to both CMV infection and matching HLA type.

Study findings and constraints: Of the TCR beta families, the public ones yielded a cumulative frequency that identified carriers of CMV plus the relevant HLA. HLA-C-restricted CMV clonotypes gave the most frequent clonotype in two of eight donors.

V gene TRBV7-2 combines with J gene TRBJ2-1; 8 nucleotides align to TRBD2. This TCR was recovered from a human donor in good health (CMV status not recorded). Some clones in this sample may be carry-over from other donors' samples. The sample taken for sequencing was PBMCs. CDR3 in amino acids: CASSLGPAGAYNEQFF. CDR3 coding DNA: TGTGCCAGCAGCTTAGGTCCAGCGGGAGCGTACAATGAGCAGTTCTTC.